The 15 T cell receptor beta chains listed next were all sequenced from one sample in a study of control samples from healthy donors and cancer patients. This table comes from immunoSEQ multiplex PCR, and its TCRdb copy is limited to in-frame clones, with some not included. The sample lists around 80,000 clones, over 85% seen once, with less than 7% in the top ten. The sequenced sample consisted of blood. These receptors originate from a man in his fifties or sixties in good health.

Only one count was recorded for this clone. The chain employs TRBV2 and TRBJ2-3; weak D call: TRBD2 (6 bases). The germline V and J ends were trimmed by 6 bases and 4 bases, with 17 bases remaining between them. The CDR3 loop spans 15 amino acids. Germline CDR1 is SNHLY and CDR2 is FYNNEI. The CDR3 bases are TGTGCCAGCAGCCAGGGAGGCAGGGAGGCAGATACGCAGTATTTT. This sequence encodes CASSQGGREADTQYF.

This clone came up a few times. V and J are TRBV20-1 and TRBJ1-2; no clear D. Deletions cut 3 bases from V and 2 bases from J, with 7 bases between. The germline gives CDR1 DFQATT, CDR2 SNEGSKA (reference sequence). The CDR3 has 12 residues. The CDR3 nucleotides read TGCAGTGCTAGTCCCCCGAACTATGGCTACACCTTC. Translation gives CSASPPNYGYTF.

V usage is TRBV11-2 and J usage is TRBJ1-1; 8 bases fit TRBD1. Germline values: CDR1 SGHAT, CDR2 FQNNGV. V dropped 5 bases and J dropped 1; count of bases not matched to a gene: 9. The CDR3 loop spans 16 amino acids. CDR3 region: CASSPRPDRANTEAFF. The DNA for the CDR3 is TGTGCCAGCAGCCCCCGACCGGACAGGGCGAACACTGAAGCTTTCTTT.

J is TRBJ1-2 and V is TRBV27, with 10 bases identical to TRBD1. The germline V gene encodes CDR1 MNHEY and CDR2 SMNVEV (reference sequence). V lost 2 bases and J lost 7; bases outside the gene matches: 7. CDR3 size: 15 residues. In DNA form, the CDR3 reads TGTGCCAGCAGTTTAGGGACAGGGGAAGGAGCTGGCTACACCTTC. Translating gives CASSLGTGEGAGYTF.

The V call is TRBV5-1, the J call TRBJ1-6; 11 bases agree with TRBD1. The CDR3 is 15 amino acids. Germline values: CDR1 SGHRS, CDR2 YFSETQ. V dropped 2 bases and J dropped 10; count of bases not matched to a gene: 5. DNA of the CDR3: TGCGCCAGCAGCTTAGGGGACAGGGGGAGGTCACCCCTCCACTTT. Residues: CASSLGDRGRSPLHF. Complete variable domain (other parts from reference TRBV5-1 and TRBJ1-6): KAGVTQTPRYLIKTRGQQVTLSCSPISGHRSVSWYQQTPGQGLQFLFEYFSETQRNKGNFPGRFSGRQFSNSRSEMNVSTLELGDSALYLCASSLGDRGRSPLHFGNGTRLTVT.

The chain carries TRBV7-2 and TRBJ1-6; D remains ambiguous. The CDR3 contains 15 residues. Germline V gene lookup returns CDR1 SGHTA and CDR2 FQGNSA. Trimming stripped 1 base from V and 10 bases from J, with 14 bases between. CDR3 sequence reads: CASSLGVNFGSPLHF. The CDR3 nucleotides read TGTGCCAGCAGCTTAGGGGTAAATTTCGGCTCACCCCTCCACTTT.

This chain joins TRBV28 and TRBJ1-2; D gene uncertain. Trimming removed 5 bases at V and 3 bases at J, with 16 bases between. Germline V gene lookup returns CDR1 MDHEN and CDR2 SYDVKM. The CDR3 has 15 amino acids. CDR3 DNA sequence: TGTGCCAGCAGTCCCACCAGCAGCGGGTACTATGGCTACACCTTC. Amino acid sequence: CASSPTSSGYYGYTF.

This clone has a handful of counts. The gene calls are TRBV7-9 and TRBJ2-1, with D possibly being TRBD1 or TRBD2 (5 bases each). The CDR3 is made up of 15 amino acids. Deletions cut 5 bases from V and 0 bases from J, with 11 bases between. Germline V gives CDR1 SEHNR, CDR2 FQNEAQ (reference sequence). The CDR3 loop is CASSIGTVSYNEQFF. As DNA, the CDR3 is TGTGCCAGCAGCATCGGGACGGTCTCCTACAATGAGCAGTTCTTC.

The chain joins TRBV7-9 to TRBJ1-6; D is ambiguous. The length of the CDR3 is 15 residues. Between the trimmed V and J ends, which lost 5 bases and 12 bases, there was a span of 20 bases. Germline values: CDR1 SEHNR, CDR2 FQNEAQ (reference sequence). As DNA, the CDR3 is TGTGCCAGCAGCACCACGGACGGTCCTTGGCGACCCCTCCACTTT. This translates into CASSTTDGPWRPLHF. The full variable domain, in which reference TRBV7-9 and TRBJ1-6 provide the parts outside the CDR3, is DTGVSQNPRHKITKRGQNVTFRCDPISEHNRLYWYRQTLGQGPEFLTYFQNEAQLEKSRLLSDRFSAERPKGSFSTLEIQRTEQGDSAMYLCASSTTDGPWRPLHFGNGTRLTVT.

This rearrangement joins TRBV29-1 to TRBJ2-7, with D hard to call. Germline V gene sequence: CDR1 SQVTM, CDR2 ANQGSEA. Trimming took 3 bases from V and 2 from J, leaving 11 bases between them. CDR3 length equals 13 residues. In nucleotides, the CDR3 is TGCAGCGTTGAGACTCTTTTTACCTACGAGCAGTACTTC. Its protein is CSVETLFTYEQYF.

This chain connects TRBV4-1 to TRBJ1-1; D remains unclear. Trimming stripped 0 bases from V and 4 bases from J, with 9 bases between. The germline V gene has CDR1 MGHRA and CDR2 YSYEKL. This CDR3 has 14 amino acids. CDR3 nucleotides: TGCGCCAGCAGCCAAGATCGGGGTGCCACTGAAGCTTTCTTT. It codes for CASSQDRGATEAFF.

The gene calls are TRBV6-1 and TRBJ2-7; 8 nucleotides line up with TRBD2. From germline, CDR1 is MNHNS and CDR2 SASEGT. After removal of 3 bases from V and 9 bases from J, the junction contained 13 bases not matched to a gene. This CDR3 has 15 residues. CDR3 nucleotides: TGTGCCAGCAGTGACAACAGCGGGGGCCCGACGGTGCAGTACTTC. Its translation is CASSDNSGGPTVQYF.

The V gene is TRBV5-5, the J gene TRBJ2-2; D possibly corresponds to TRBD2 (6 bases). This CDR3 is 16 amino acids long. The V gene's germline CDR1 is SGHKS and CDR2 YYEKEE (reference sequence). V was cut by 3 bases and J by 2 bases, with 14 bases left in between. The CDR3, as DNA: TGTGCCAGCAGCTCGGCCACCGGGAGTAACACCGGGGAGCTGTTTTTT. It is translated as CASSSATGSNTGELFF.

The CDR3 is CASSLDREILHF. In DNA form, the CDR3 reads TGTGCCAGCAGCTTAGACAGGGAGATACTCCACTTT. This chain joins TRBV7-2 and TRBJ1-6; possible D gene TRBD1, 6 bases. V was trimmed by 1 base and J by 16 bases, leaving 11 bases between them. CDR3 length: 12 amino acids. Per the germline V gene, CDR1 is SGHTA and CDR2 is FQGNSA.

The chain is built from TRBV5-1 and TRBJ2-3, with D unclear. V lost 0 bases, J lost 1 base, and 3 bases lay in between. The CDR3 contains 13 residues. The germline CDR1 and CDR2 sequences are SGHRS and YFSETQ. The DNA of the CDR3 is TGCGCCAGCAGCTTGGCGGGCACAGATACGCAGTATTTT. This encodes CASSLAGTDTQYF.